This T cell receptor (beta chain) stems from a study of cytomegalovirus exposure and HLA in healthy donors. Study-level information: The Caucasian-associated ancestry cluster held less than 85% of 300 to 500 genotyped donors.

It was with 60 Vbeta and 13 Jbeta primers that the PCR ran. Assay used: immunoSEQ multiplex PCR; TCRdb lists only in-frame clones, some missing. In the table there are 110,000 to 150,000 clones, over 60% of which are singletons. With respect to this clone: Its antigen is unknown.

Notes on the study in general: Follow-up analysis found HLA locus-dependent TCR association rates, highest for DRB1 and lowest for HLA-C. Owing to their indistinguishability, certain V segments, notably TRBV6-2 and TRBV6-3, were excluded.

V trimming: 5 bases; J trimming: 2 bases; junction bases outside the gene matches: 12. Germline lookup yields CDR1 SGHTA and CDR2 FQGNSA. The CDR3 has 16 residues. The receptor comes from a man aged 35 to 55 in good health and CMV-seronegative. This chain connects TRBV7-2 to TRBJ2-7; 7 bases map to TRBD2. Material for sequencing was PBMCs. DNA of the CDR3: TGTGCCAGCAGCCTCGCAGACGGGGGGATGCCCTACGAGCAGTACTTC. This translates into CASSLADGGMPYEQYF.